This record looks at one TCR beta chain sequence and its context. The antigen is not known. These data belong to a study of T cell responses to AZD1222 COVID-19 vaccine. There are 13 residues in the CDR3. V trimming: 5 bases; J trimming: 14 bases; junction bases outside the gene matches: 9. Per the germline V gene, CDR1 is SEHNR and CDR2 is FQNEAQ (reference sequence). Repertoires were generated with immunoSEQ multiplex PCR, while TCRdb's copy carries only in-frame clones and drops some. The profile shows about 99,000 clones, less than 95% of them singletons. Findings of the study overall: When two AZD1222 doses had been given, Spike-specific TCR breadth and depth rose. Sampled repertoires all dated from after the peak T cell response.

Material: peripheral blood, obtained on day 0 of AZD1222 vaccination. The source of this sequence is an adult in good health. The rearrangement uses TRBV7-9 and TRBJ1-6; the match to TRBD1 covers 7 bases. The CDR3 DNA reads as TGTGCCAGCAGCCTGACTTTTGACAGGGCCCTCCACTTT. Its protein product is CASSLTFDRALHF.